This T cell receptor (beta chain) was sequenced during a study of cytomegalovirus exposure and HLA in healthy donors (TCRdb year 2017). The study in broad terms: According to a later analysis, one platform produced both the 100 to 150 validation repertoires and the 666 repertoires of the first cohort. To predict cytomegalovirus infection status, the study brought together high-throughput TCR immunosequencing, statistical association of individual TCRs with disease status, and machine learning. The study aimed to test whether cataloging public T cell receptors could reveal signatures of past pathogen exposure. In addition to the first cohort of 666 subjects, a separate validation cohort of 120 different subjects was used. Overall study results and their limits: The validation cohort had no HLA typing available for a later analysis, so co-occurrence within that cohort was assessed over all 110 or so repertoires. Three of the identified cytomegalovirus-associated TCR beta chains were confirmed in vitro to be specific for cytomegalovirus antigens. Subsequent analysis determined that TCRs grouped into clusters in the first cohort also showed a tendency toward co-occurrence across the 130 or so validation repertoires, and 94% of cluster scores exceeded 0. The classifier was reported to diagnose cytomegalovirus status with high specificity and sensitivity in both the original and validation cohorts. The authors suggested that the approach could potentially be extended to other disease states and immunological phenotypes. While some public TCRs were present in many individuals, most TCR sequences turned up only very rarely across donors. The study gave a list of 150 to 200 TCR beta chains associated with cytomegalovirus.

Library method: the immunoSEQ multiplex PCR assay. The original pipeline was this. A statistical classification framework was built for diagnosing cytomegalovirus status from the catalog of TCR beta chain sequences. This is the immuneACCESS table as TCRdb keeps it, with only in-frame sequences that have V and J called. A part of the clones is gone; compared with another copy, unresolved V genes explain less than half, and the rest is unexplained. That table supplies the V and J calls and clone size; D and trimming were determined from the DNA. The sample table shows 200,000 to 250,000 clones, and over 80% are seen once. Roughly 5.7% of the sample goes to the ten largest clones. In the case of this clone: It has no known antigen specificity. Per-base quality was not reported, and no clone a single base away is much larger than it.

Separate from the approximately 700-subject first cohort, the validation cohort of around 130 subjects was the group to which the donors belonged. The CDR3 runs 13 amino acids, cysteine and phenylalanine included. The sequence is cut down to CDR3 DNA, 39 bases in frame from base 1. V drops 3 bases and J drops 0 bases, leaving 5 bases in between. CDR1 ENHRY and CDR2 SYGVKD are derived from the germline V gene. The sequence links TRBV10-3 to TRBJ1-1, with the D segment identity uncertain. The source is a woman aged 18-29 years in good health and CMV-seronegative. Sequences were obtained from PBMCs. CDR3 sequence: CAISDRVNTEAFF. The DNA reads TGTGCCATCAGTGATAGAGTGAACACTGAAGCTTTCTTT.